One T cell receptor beta chain is described in this entry. Its antigen is unidentified. TCRdb ran MiXCR on the 5' RACE reads and lists one entry per CDR3 protein. The sample lists roughly 160,000 distinct CDR3 sequences, roughly 12% occurring once. The data stem from a study of T-cell memory formation after mild COVID-19. Study results and limitations: Mainly CM and EM harbored the contracting CD4+ clones; mainly EMRA harbored the CD8+ ones. Second-wave clones with a day 37 peak had unconfirmed SARS-CoV-2 specificity.

The clonotype originates from a man between 18 and 29 years old who had mild COVID-19 (a few samples of this study predate the infection). Cell type and time point are not known. Sequenced input: PBMCs or a T cell subset sorted from them (not recorded which).

The CDR3 loop is CASSLGQGEGNQPQHF. In nucleotides, the CDR3 is TGTGCCAGCAGCTTGGGACAGGGGGAAGGCAATCAGCCCCAGCATTTT. The chain is built from TRBV7-2 and TRBJ1-5; 11 nucleotides match TRBD1. Germline V lookup: CDR1 SGHTA, CDR2 FQGNSA. The CDR3 covers 16 residues. The V segment lost 3 bases and the J segment 2 bases; nucleotides outside the gene matches: 3.